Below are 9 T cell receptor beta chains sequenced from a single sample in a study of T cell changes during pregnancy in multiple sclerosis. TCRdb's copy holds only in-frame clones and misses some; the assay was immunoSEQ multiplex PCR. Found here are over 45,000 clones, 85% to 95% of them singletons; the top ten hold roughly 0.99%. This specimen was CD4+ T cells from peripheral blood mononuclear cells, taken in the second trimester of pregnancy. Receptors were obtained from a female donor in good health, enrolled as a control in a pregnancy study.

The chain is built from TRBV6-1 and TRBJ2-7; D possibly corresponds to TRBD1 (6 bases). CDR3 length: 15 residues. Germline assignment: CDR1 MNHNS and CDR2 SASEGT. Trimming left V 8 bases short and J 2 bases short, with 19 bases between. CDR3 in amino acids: CASPKEQGRTYEQYF. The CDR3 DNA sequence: TGTGCCAGCCCGAAGGAACAGGGAAGGACCTACGAGCAGTACTTC.

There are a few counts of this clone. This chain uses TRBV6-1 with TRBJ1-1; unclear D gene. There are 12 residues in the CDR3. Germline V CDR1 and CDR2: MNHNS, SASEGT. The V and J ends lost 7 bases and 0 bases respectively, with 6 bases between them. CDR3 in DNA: TGTGCCAGCATACGGGTGAACACTGAAGCTTTCTTT. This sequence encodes CASIRVNTEAFF.

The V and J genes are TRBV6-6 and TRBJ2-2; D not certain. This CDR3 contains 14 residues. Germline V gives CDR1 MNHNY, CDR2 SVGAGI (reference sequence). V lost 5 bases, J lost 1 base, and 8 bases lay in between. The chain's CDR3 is CASSQQRNTGELFF. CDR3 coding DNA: TGTGCCAGCAGTCAACAGAGGAACACCGGGGAGCTGTTTTTT.

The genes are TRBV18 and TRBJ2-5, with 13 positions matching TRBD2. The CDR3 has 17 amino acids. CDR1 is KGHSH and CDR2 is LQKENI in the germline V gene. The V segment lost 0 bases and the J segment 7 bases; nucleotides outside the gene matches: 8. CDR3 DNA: TGTGCCAGCTCACCACCGACTAGCGGGAGGCCTCAGAGGACCCAGTACTTC. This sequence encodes CASSPPTSGRPQRTQYF.

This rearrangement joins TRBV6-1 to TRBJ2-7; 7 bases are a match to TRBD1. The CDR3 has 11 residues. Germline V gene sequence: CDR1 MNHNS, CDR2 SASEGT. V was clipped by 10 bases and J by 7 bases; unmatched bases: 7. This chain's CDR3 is CATGTVQEQYF. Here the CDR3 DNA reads TGTGCCACAGGGACAGTCCAAGAGCAGTACTTC.

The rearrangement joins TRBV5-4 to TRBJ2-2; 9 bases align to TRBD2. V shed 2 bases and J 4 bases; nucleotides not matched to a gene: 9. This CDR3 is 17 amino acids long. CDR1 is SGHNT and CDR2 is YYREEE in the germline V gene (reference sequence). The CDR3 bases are TGTGCCAGCAGCTTTGGCGGGGGGGCCGTCGGCACCGGGGAGCTGTTTTTT. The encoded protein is CASSFGGGAVGTGELFF.

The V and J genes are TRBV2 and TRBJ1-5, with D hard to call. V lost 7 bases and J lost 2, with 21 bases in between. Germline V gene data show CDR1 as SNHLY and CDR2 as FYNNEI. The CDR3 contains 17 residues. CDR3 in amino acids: CASTLRRTSEGNQPQHF. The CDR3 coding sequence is TGTGCCAGCACCCTCAGGAGGACCTCTGAAGGCAATCAGCCCCAGCATTTT.

This CDR3 reads CASGPPGTVNEQFF. The CDR3 DNA sequence: TGTGCCAGCGGCCCCCCCGGGACTGTCAATGAGCAGTTCTTC. V usage is TRBV6-5 and J usage is TRBJ2-1; the D gene is possibly TRBD2 (6 bases). The CDR3 is 14 amino acids. The V gene lost 8 bases and the J gene lost 6 bases, with 17 bases spanning the gap. Germline CDR1 is MNHEY and CDR2 is SVGAGI.

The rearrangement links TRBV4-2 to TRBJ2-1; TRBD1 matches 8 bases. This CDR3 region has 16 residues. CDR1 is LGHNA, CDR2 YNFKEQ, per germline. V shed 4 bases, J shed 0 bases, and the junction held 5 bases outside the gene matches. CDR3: CASSPTGASSYNEQFF. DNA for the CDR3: TGTGCCAGCAGCCCGACAGGGGCCAGCTCCTACAATGAGCAGTTCTTC.